This TCR beta chain is drawn from a study of vaccination effects on CD4 cells after COVID-19. Turning to the study itself: After the second dose, samples were taken at median day 72. General study findings and limits: Few convalescent patients, and no early post-infection timepoints, were available to the study.

The protocol was immunoSEQ multiplex PCR, while the TCRdb copy is restricted to in-frame clones and leaves out a portion. The sample has tens of thousands of clones, approximately 78% seen once. Sequencing in the ViraFEST assay came after antigen-specific CD4+ T cells had been expanded with viral peptide pools, which were used to stimulate PBMC. Subsequent to a culture period of around eleven days, CD4+ T cells were isolated. Participants were given two doses of BNT162b2 or mRNA-1273 vaccine. The authors replaced half the medium with IL-2 medium on days 3 and 7. Concerning this clone itself: Its antigen is not identified.

Sequencing was performed on CD4+ T cells from PBMCs cultured with HCoV-OC43 spike peptides, taken after COVID-19 vaccination. Subset indicated: HCoV-OC43 spike overlapping peptide pool stimulation. The TCR sequence derives from a human donor who received a COVID-19 vaccine.

Here the CDR3 DNA reads TGTGCCAGCATAACCCTCGGGGGGGCTAACTATGGCTACACCTTC. Residues: CASITLGGANYGYTF. The chain uses TRBV5-6 and TRBJ1-2; D is possibly TRBD1 (5 bases). Trimming took 6 bases from V and 0 from J, leaving 15 bases between them. The CDR3 is 15 residues long. The germline CDR1 and CDR2 sequences are SGHDT and YYEEEE.